This T cell receptor beta chain was sequenced in a study of blood T cell repertoires in COVID-19. Study background: Samples of COVID-19 (acute and convalescent) were obtained from the United States, Italy and Spain. PBMCs, B-cell-depleted T cells, or T cells were the source of the cDNA or gDNA that made up the material.

CDR3 length: 15 residues. Trimming pared 1 base from V and 7 bases from J, leaving 17 bases between. Germline loops: CDR1 SGHRS, CDR2 YFSETQ. As originally analysed: Amplification of reference gene primers was used by the study to estimate nucleated cell counts. TCRdb's copy holds only in-frame clones and misses some; the assay was immunoSEQ multiplex PCR. Clone size and V and J calls were adopted from that table, with D and trimming inferred from the DNA. Here the sample spans about 89,000 clones, roughly 90% being singletons. Sequencing input: peripheral blood. The receptor was derived from a human donor with active COVID-19. The donor label of this sample is uncertain. The genes are TRBV5-1 and TRBJ1-2; no definite D call. The DNA of the CDR3 is TGCGCCAGCAGCTTGCCGAAGGAGATGTCCGGTGGCTACACCTTC. Its translation: CASSLPKEMSGGYTF.